This is a list of T cell receptor beta chains from one sample in a study of blood T cells in healthy people across ages. TCRdb ran MiXCR on the 5' RACE reads and lists one entry per CDR3 protein. The sample has some 900,000 distinct CDR3 sequences; 29% are singletons. Material for sequencing was blood. These receptors were collected from an elderly woman in good health. CDR3s include the opening cysteine and the closing phenylalanine or tryptophan. D genes are given only for firm matches. The size entry is marked missing in some rows and otherwise reads once, few, many or a size class.

clone_size	d_call	v_call	j_call	cdr3_aa	cdr3_nt
few	.	TRBV7-2	TRBJ1-2	CASSSLMGHYGYTF	TGTGCCAGCAGCTCCCTGATGGGGCACTATGGCTACACCTTC
many	.	TRBV5-1	TRBJ2-3	CASSAGQSRGDTQYF	TGCGCCAGCAGCGCGGGACAGTCAAGAGGAGATACGCAGTATTTT
many	TRBD1	TRBV20-1	TRBJ2-5	CSATRDRAETQYF	TGCAGTGCTACTAGGGACAGGGCTGAGACCCAGTACTTC
many	TRBD2	TRBV12-3/TRBV12-4	TRBJ2-3	CASSLTSGGALDTQYF	TGTGCCAGCAGTTTAACTAGCGGGGGGGCCCTAGATACGCAGTATTTT
.	TRBD1	TRBV29-1	TRBJ2-3	CSYSGTGGAGTDTQYF	TGCAGCTACTCCGGGACAGGGGGCGCCGGCACAGATACGCAGTATTTT
few	TRBD1	TRBV7-2	TRBJ1-3	CASSRQGGSGNTIYF	TGTGCCAGCAGCCGACAGGGGGGATCTGGAAACACCATATATTTT
once	.	TRBV7-9	TRBJ2-1	CASSLVAGSGQNEQFF	TGTGCCAGCAGCTTAGTGGCAGGGTCAGGGCAGAATGAGCAGTTCTTC
many	TRBD1	TRBV15	TRBJ2-7	CATSRGTGVGYEQYF	TGTGCCACCAGCAGAGGGACAGGCGTGGGATACGAGCAGTACTTC
.	.	TRBV30	TRBJ2-3	CAWSALVSTDTQYF	TGTGCCTGGAGTGCCCTCGTGAGCACAGATACGCAGTATTTT
many	.	TRBV6-1	TRBJ2-5	CASSEFLKETQYF	TGTGCCAGCAGTGAATTTCTTAAAGAGACCCAGTACTTC
many	.	TRBV20-1	TRBJ2-3	CSARPPWGTDTQYF	TGCAGTGCTCGGCCCCCCTGGGGAACAGATACGCAGTATTTT
.	.	TRBV7-8	TRBJ2-7	CASSPVISGGYNEQYF	TGTGCCAGCAGCCCGGTCATAAGCGGTGGCTACAATGAGCAGTACTTC
few	TRBD1	TRBV12-3/TRBV12-4	TRBJ1-1	CASSPQGALNTEAFF	TGTGCCAGCAGTCCCCAGGGGGCCTTGAACACTGAAGCTTTCTTT
few	.	TRBV7-6	TRBJ1-1	CASSLNTGMGTEAFF	TGTGCCAGCAGCTTAAACACAGGGATGGGCACTGAAGCTTTCTTT
many	TRBD1	TRBV6-1	TRBJ1-2	CASSRPGTGTSNYGYTF	TGTGCCAGCAGTCGACCCGGGACAGGGACTTCTAACTATGGCTACACCTTC
few	.	TRBV6-5	TRBJ2-2	CASSYGEVPGELFF	TGTGCCAGCAGTTACGGGGAGGTCCCCGGGGAGCTGTTTTTT
many	TRBD2	TRBV20-1	TRBJ2-1	CSASPSGGAYNEQFF	TGCAGTGCCAGTCCTAGCGGGGGGGCCTACAATGAGCAGTTCTTC
.	TRBD1	TRBV7-9	TRBJ1-6	CASSLDRGRTNSPLHF	TGTGCCAGCAGCTTGGACAGGGGGCGGACTAATTCACCCCTCCACTTT
.	.	TRBV2	TRBJ2-2	CASSEGVRGELFF	TGTGCCAGCAGTGAAGGAGTCCGCGGGGAGCTGTTTTTT
.	.	TRBV27	TRBJ2-7	CASTLTTRVTSEQYF	TGTGCCAGCACCCTGACTACTAGGGTAACCAGCGAGCAGTACTTC
many	.	TRBV3-1	TRBJ1-2	CASSQDNRGQLGYTF	TGTGCCAGCAGCCAAGATAACCGTGGACAGTTAGGCTACACCTTC
.	.	TRBV7-3	TRBJ1-6	CASPTPLHF	TGTGCCAGCCCAACACCCCTCCACTTT